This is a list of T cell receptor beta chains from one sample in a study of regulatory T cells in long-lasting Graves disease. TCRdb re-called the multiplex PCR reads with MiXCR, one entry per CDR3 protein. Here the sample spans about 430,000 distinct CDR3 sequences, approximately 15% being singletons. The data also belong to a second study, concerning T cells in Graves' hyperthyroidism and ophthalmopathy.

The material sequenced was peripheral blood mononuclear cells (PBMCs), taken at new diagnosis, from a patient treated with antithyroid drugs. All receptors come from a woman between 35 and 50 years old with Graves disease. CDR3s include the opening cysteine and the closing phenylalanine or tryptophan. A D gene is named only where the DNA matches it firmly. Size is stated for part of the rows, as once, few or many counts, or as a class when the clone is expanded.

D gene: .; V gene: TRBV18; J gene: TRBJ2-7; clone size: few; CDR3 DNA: TGTGCCAGCTCACAGCTTATCGATGTCGGTTCCGAGCAGTACTTC; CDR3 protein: CASSQLIDVGSEQYF
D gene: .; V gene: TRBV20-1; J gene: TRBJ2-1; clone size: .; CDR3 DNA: TGCAGTGCTTTGACACTGAGCCCCAATCTAGACAATGAGCAGTTCTTC; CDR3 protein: CSALTLSPNLDNEQFF
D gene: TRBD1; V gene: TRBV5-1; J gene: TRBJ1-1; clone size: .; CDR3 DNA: TGCGCCAGCAGCTTCACAGGGGAGGGAACTGAAGCTTTCTTT; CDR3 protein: CASSFTGEGTEAFF
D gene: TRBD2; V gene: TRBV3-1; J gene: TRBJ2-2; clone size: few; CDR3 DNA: TGTGCCAGCAGCCAAGATTTCACTAGCGGGAAGGTCGGGGAGCTGTTTTTT; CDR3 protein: CASSQDFTSGKVGELFF
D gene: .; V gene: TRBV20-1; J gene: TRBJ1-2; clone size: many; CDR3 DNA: TGCAGTGCTAGAGATACCGCTTGGGAGACTCATTATGGCTACACCTTC; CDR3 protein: CSARDTAWETHYGYTF
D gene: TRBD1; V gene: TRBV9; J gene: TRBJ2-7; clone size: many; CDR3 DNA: TGTGCCAGCAGCGTAGGCTCCGGGACAGGGCTCTACGAGCAGTACTTC; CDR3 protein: CASSVGSGTGLYEQYF
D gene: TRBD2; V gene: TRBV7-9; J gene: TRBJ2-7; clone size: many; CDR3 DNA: TGTGCCAGCAGCTTAGGACCTAGCGGGAGCGGGTACGAGCAGTACTTC; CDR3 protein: CASSLGPSGSGYEQYF
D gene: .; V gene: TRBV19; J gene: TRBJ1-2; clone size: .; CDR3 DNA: TGTGCCAGTAGTAACTATTATGGCTACACCTTC; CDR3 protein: CASSNYYGYTF
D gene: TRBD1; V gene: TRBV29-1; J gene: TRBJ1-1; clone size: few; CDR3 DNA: TGCAGCGTTGTAAGGGACAGGGGCCTCTTCTTT; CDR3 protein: CSVVRDRGLFF
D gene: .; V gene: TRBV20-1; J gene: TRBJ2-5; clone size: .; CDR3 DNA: TGCAGTGCTAGATTAGAGACCCAGTACTTC; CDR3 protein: CSARLETQYF
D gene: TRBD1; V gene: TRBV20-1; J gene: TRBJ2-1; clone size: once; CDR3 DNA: TGCAGTGCTAAGGACAGGGGAAGGTACAATGAGCAGTTCTTC; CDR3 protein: CSAKDRGRYNEQFF
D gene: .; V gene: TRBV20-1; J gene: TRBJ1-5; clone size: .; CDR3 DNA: TGCAGTGCTAGGGCAGTTAGCAATCAGCCCCAGCATTTT; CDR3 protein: CSARAVSNQPQHF
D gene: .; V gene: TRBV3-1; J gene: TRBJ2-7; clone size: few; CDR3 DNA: TGTGCCAGCAGCCTCCTTGCCCTGGGGGCGCGTTACGAGCAGTACTTC; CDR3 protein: CASSLLALGARYEQYF
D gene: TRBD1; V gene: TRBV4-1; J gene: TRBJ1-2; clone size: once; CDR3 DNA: TGCGCCAGCAGCCAACCGGGACAGTATGGCTACACCTTC; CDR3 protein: CASSQPGQYGYTF
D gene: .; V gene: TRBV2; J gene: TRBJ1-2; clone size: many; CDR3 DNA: TGTGCCAGCAGGGGGATTATAAGCGGTGACTATGGCTACACCTTC; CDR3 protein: CASRGIISGDYGYTF
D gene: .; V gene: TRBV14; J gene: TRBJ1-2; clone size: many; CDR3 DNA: TGTGCCAGCAGCCATAAAGACTGGGGAGGCTATGGCTACACCTTC; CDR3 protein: CASSHKDWGGYGYTF
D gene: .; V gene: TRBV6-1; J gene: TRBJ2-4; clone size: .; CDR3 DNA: TGTGCCAGCAGTAGGTCAGAAAACATTCAGTACTTC; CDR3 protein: CASSRSENIQYF
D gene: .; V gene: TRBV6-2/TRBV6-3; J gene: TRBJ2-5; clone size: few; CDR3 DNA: TGTGCCAGCAGTTACAGCGCCGTCGGGGAGACCCAGTACTTC; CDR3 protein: CASSYSAVGETQYF
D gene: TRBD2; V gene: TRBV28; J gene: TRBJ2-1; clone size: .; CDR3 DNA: TGTGCCAGCAGTTGGGGGGGGTCGCAGTTCTTC; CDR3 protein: CASSWGGSQFF
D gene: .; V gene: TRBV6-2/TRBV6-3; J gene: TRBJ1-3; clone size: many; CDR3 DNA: TGTGCCAGCAGAAACGACGTCAGCTCTGGAAACACCATATATTTT; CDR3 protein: CASRNDVSSGNTIYF
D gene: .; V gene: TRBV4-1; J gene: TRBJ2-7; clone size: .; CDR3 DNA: TGCGCCAGCAGCCAGATTTTGGGTATGACCTACGAGCAGCACTTC; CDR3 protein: CASSQILGMTYEQHF
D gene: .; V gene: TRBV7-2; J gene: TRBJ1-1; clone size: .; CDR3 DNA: TGTGCCAGCGCACTCGAAGGAGGGGGGGCTGAAGCTTTCTTT; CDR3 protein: CASALEGGGAEAFF
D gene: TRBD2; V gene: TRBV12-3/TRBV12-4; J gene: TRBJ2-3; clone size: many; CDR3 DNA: TGTGCCAGCAGTTCGGGACTAGCGGGACTTAGCACAGATACGCAGTATTTT; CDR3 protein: CASSSGLAGLSTDTQYF
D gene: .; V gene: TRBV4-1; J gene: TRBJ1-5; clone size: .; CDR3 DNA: TGCGCCAGCAGCGACCCATTAGGGTCACGGAGCAATCAGCCCCAGCATTTT; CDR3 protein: CASSDPLGSRSNQPQHF
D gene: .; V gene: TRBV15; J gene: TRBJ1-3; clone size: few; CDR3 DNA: TGTGCCACCAGCAGAGAGGTCAGCAGGCTGACCTCTGGAAACACCATATATTTT; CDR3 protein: CATSREVSRLTSGNTIYF
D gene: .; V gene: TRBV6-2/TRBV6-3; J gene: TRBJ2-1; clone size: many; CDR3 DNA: TGTGCCAGCAGAGCCGAAACAGCACTCGCCTACAATGAGCAGTTCTTC; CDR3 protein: CASRAETALAYNEQFF
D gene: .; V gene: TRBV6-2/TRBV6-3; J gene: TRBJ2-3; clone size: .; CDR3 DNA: TGTGCCAGCGCACCCGTTCTGACAGATACGCAGTATTTT; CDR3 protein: CASAPVLTDTQYF
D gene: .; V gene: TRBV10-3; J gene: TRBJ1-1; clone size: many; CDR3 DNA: TGTGCCATCAGTGAGTCACTCGACAGAAACACTGAAGCTTTCTTT; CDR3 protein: CAISESLDRNTEAFF
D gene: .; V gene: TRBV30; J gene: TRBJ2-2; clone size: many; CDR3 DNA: TGTGCCTGGAATACCCTCCTAGGGCCCGGGGAGCTGTTTTTT; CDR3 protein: CAWNTLLGPGELFF
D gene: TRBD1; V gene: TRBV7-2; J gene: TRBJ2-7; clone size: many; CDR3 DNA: TGTGCCAGCAGCTTGGAACAGGGGCCCCCCTACGAGCAGTACTTC; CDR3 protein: CASSLEQGPPYEQYF
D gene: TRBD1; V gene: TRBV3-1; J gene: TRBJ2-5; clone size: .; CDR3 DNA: TGTGCCAGCAGCCAAGTTCCGAGGGGACAGGCACAAGAGACCCTGTACTTC; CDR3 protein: CASSQVPRGQAQETLYF
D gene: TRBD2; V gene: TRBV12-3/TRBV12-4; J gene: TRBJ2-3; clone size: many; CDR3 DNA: TGTGCCAGCACCGTAGCGGGAGTAGGGACAGATACGCAGTATTTT; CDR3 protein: CASTVAGVGTDTQYF
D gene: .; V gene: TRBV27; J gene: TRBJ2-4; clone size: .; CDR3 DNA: TGTGCCAGCAGTTTACTGGGGGGAGCCAAAAACATTCAGTACTTC; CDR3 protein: CASSLLGGAKNIQYF
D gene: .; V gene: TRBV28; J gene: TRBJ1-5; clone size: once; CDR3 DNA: TGTGCCAGCAGCTTAGCAGGGGATCCCTATCAGCCCCAGCATTTT; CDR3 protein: CASSLAGDPYQPQHF
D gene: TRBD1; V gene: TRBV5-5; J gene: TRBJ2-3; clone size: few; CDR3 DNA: TGTGCCAGCAGCCGTCCGGGGACAGGGACCACGGATACGCAGTATTTT; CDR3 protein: CASSRPGTGTTDTQYF
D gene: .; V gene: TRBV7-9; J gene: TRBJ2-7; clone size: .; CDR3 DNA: TGTGCCAGCAGCTTCGGAGCCCTGGGCTACGAGCAGTACTTC; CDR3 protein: CASSFGALGYEQYF
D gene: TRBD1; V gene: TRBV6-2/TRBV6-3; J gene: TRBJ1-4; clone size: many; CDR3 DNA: TGTGCCAGCAGTAACTCAGGGGGCCTGAATGAAAAACTGTTTTTT; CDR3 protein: CASSNSGGLNEKLFF
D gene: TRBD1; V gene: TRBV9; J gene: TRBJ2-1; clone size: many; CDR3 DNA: TGTGCCAGCAGCGTAGGACAGGGGCTAAATGAGCAGTTCTTC; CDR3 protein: CASSVGQGLNEQFF
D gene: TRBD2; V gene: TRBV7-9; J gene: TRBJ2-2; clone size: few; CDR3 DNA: TGTGCCAGCAGCCAGATTGAACTAGCGGGGAACACCGGGGAGCTGTTTTTT; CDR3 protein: CASSQIELAGNTGELFF
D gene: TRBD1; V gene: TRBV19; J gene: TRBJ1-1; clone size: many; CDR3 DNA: TGTGCCAGTAGTATATCTCGGACAGGGAACACTGAAGCTTTCTTT; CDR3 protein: CASSISRTGNTEAFF
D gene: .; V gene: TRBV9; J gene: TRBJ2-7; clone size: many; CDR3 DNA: TGTGCCAGCAGCGTAGATCCAGCAGCCTACGAGCAGTACTTC; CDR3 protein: CASSVDPAAYEQYF